Listed here are 30 T cell receptor beta chains from one sample, sequenced in a study of cytotoxic CD8 clonotypes in ibrutinib-treated CLL. Profiling relied on immunoSEQ multiplex PCR, and the TCRdb table lists in-frame clones only, not all of them. The table records some 150,000 clones, 80% of them present only once. The specimen comprised PBMCs, sampled after 36 months of ibrutinib treatment. The receptor source for this set is a human donor with chronic lymphocytic leukemia.

The sample holds one count of this clone. The chain links TRBV29-1 to TRBJ1-1; the match to TRBD1 covers 7 bases. CDR3 length: 14 amino acids. Germline-derived CDR1 and CDR2 are SQVTM and ANQGSEA. The J segment lost 0 bases and the V segment lost 3 bases, leaving 4 bases of the junction unmatched. In nucleotides, the CDR3 is TGCAGCGTTGATCGACAGGGCATGAACACTGAAGCTTTCTTT. Its translation: CSVDRQGMNTEAFF.

The chain is built from TRBV10-1 and TRBJ1-3, with 7 bases that match TRBD1. CDR1 WNHNN and CDR2 SYGVQD come from the germline V gene (reference sequence). This CDR3 has 14 residues. J was trimmed by 4 bases and V by 6 bases; bases with no gene match: 6. The CDR3, as DNA: TGCGCCAGCAGCGAGGACAGGCTCGGAAACACCATATATTTT. It codes for CASSEDRLGNTIYF.

The chain links TRBV13 to TRBJ1-2; the D gene is possibly TRBD1 (6 bases). Germline CDR1 and CDR2: PRHDT and FYEKMQ (reference sequence). There are 13 residues in the CDR3. V was shortened by 6 bases and J by 2 bases, with 10 bases between the two germline ends. The CDR3 reads CASRMRGNYGYTF. The CDR3 nucleotides are TGTGCCAGCAGAATGAGGGGGAACTATGGCTACACCTTC.

This chain links TRBV6-5 with TRBJ1-2; D is possibly TRBD1 (5 bases). This CDR3 is 13 amino acids long. Germline-derived CDR1 and CDR2 are MNHEY and SVGAGI. V lost 5 bases, J lost 7 bases, and 14 bases lay in between. The CDR3 DNA reads as TGTGCCAGCAGTGCCTTTTCAGGGTTTGGCTACACCTTC. Protein product: CASSAFSGFGYTF.

This chain joins TRBV6-1 and TRBJ1-3; D is unclear. Germline CDR1 reads MNHNS; CDR2 reads SASEGT. V gave up 8 bases and J gave up 2 bases, with 16 bases separating them. This CDR3 contains 15 residues. DNA for the CDR3: TGTGCCAGCGCCCTTGCCGGGGATGCTGGAAACACCATATATTTT. It encodes CASALAGDAGNTIYF.

The chain recombines TRBV30 with TRBJ2-5; maybe TRBD2 (7 bases). The V and J ends lost 0 bases and 5 bases respectively, with 13 bases between them. This CDR3 contains 14 residues. Germline CDR1 and CDR2: GTSNPN and SVGIG (reference sequence). DNA for the CDR3: TGTGCCTGGAGTGTTGGGGGGGCGGTGGAGACCCAGTACTTC. Translated, it gives CAWSVGGAVETQYF. The full variable domain, with the rest looked up from reference TRBV30 and TRBJ2-5, is SQTIHQWPATLVQPVGSPLSLECTVEGTSNPNLYWYRQAAGRGLQLLFYSVGIGQISSEVPQNLSASRPQDRQFILSSKKLLLSDSGFYLCAWSVGGAVETQYFGPGTRLLVL.

The CDR3, as DNA: TGTGCCAGCTCAACAGAAAATCAGCCCCAGCATTTT. It specifies CASSTENQPQHF. V and J are TRBV18 and TRBJ1-5; no clear D. The V gene's germline CDR1 is KGHSH and CDR2 LQKENI. The ends were cut back, 5 bases at V and 4 bases at J, with 6 bases in the middle. The CDR3 extends over 12 amino acids.

The chain couples TRBV27 to TRBJ1-5; TRBD1 agrees at 8 bases. The J segment lost 6 bases and the V segment lost 6 bases, leaving 10 bases of the junction unmatched. The CDR3 is 15 amino acids. The germline CDR1 and CDR2 sequences are MNHEY and SMNVEV (reference sequence). CDR3 sequence: CASSRTGQGSQPQHF. The DNA for the CDR3 is TGTGCCAGCAGCCGCACCGGACAGGGAAGTCAGCCCCAGCATTTT.

The chain joins TRBV30 to TRBJ2-5; D is tentatively TRBD1 or TRBD2 (5 bases each). This CDR3 spans 13 amino acids. CDR1 is GTSNPN, CDR2 SVGIG, per germline (reference sequence). V dropped 2 bases and J dropped 5 bases, with 12 bases sitting between them. CDR3 sequence: CAWSPQRGETQYF. As DNA, the CDR3 is TGTGCCTGGAGTCCCCAGAGGGGTGAGACCCAGTACTTC.

This chain connects TRBV10-3 to TRBJ2-7; 8 bases map to TRBD2. In germline, CDR1 is ENHRY, CDR2 SYGVKD. Unmatched junction bases numbered 3, after V lost 1 base and J lost 1 base. This CDR3 comprises 15 residues. In DNA form, the CDR3 reads TGTGCCATCAGTGAGTACGGCGGGGGGTCCTACGAGCAGTACTTC. Translation gives CAISEYGGGSYEQYF.

This CDR3 reads CASSLLGGSNQPQHF. CDR3 nucleotides: TGTGCCAGCAGTTTACTGGGGGGTAGCAATCAGCCCCAGCATTTT. V is TRBV27 and J is TRBJ1-5, with D possibly being TRBD1 (5 bases). Germline values: CDR1 MNHEY, CDR2 SMNVEV (reference sequence). The CDR3 consists of 15 residues. V lost 2 bases and J 0 bases, leaving 8 bases between the germline ends.

The chain is built from TRBV29-1 and TRBJ2-3, with D possibly being TRBD1 (6 bases). V lost 5 bases, J lost 6 bases, and 15 bases lay in between. The CDR3 consists of 13 residues. Germline V gene lookup returns CDR1 SQVTM and CDR2 ANQGSEA. The CDR3 here is CSVRQAIKDTQYF. The DNA for the CDR3 is TGCAGCGTTCGACAGGCCATTAAGGATACGCAGTATTTT.

V gene TRBV5-1 combines with J gene TRBJ2-6; 15 bases fit TRBD2. Germline loops: CDR1 SGHRS, CDR2 YFSETQ. The CDR3 runs 20 residues. The V and J ends lost 0 bases and 2 bases, in that order; junction bases with no gene match: 6. CDR3 residues: CASSLVVGLAGGAGANVLTF. The CDR3 nucleotides read TGCGCCAGCAGCTTGGTCGTGGGACTAGCGGGAGGTGCTGGGGCCAACGTCCTGACTTTC.

V usage is TRBV2 and J usage is TRBJ2-5; TRBD1 might be the D (5 bases). CDR3 length: 15 amino acids. Trimming stripped 8 bases from V and 4 bases from J, with 20 bases between. In germline, CDR1 is SNHLY, CDR2 FYNNEI. The CDR3 coding sequence is TGTGCCAGCTCTTCACCAGACAGTGTGGGAGAGACCCAGTACTTC. Translating it yields CASSSPDSVGETQYF. The entire variable domain, with the rest obtained from reference TRBV2 and TRBJ2-5, is as follows: EPEVTQTPSHQVTQMGQEVILRCVPISNHLYFYWYRQILGQKVEFLVSFYNNEISEKSEIFDDQFSVERPDGSNFTLKIRSTKLEDSAMYFCASSSPDSVGETQYFGPGTRLLVL.

The chain links TRBV7-9 to TRBJ1-2, with a possible D match to TRBD1 (5 bases). The CDR3 loop spans 12 amino acids. Germline V lookup: CDR1 SEHNR, CDR2 FQNEAQ (reference sequence). Trimming pared 2 bases from V and 7 bases from J, leaving 8 bases between. Here the CDR3 reads CASSLTGSGYTF. The CDR3 DNA is TGTGCCAGCAGCTTAACAGGCTCTGGCTACACCTTC.

The V call is TRBV5-8, the J call TRBJ1-5; TRBD1 matches at 11 bases. The CDR3 has 15 residues. V lost 4 bases and J lost 7; bases outside the gene matches: 7. Looked up from germline, CDR1 is SGHTS and CDR2 is YDEGEE. Here the CDR3 reads CASSLGQGAGQPQHF. In DNA form, the CDR3 reads TGTGCCAGCAGCCTTGGACAGGGGGCGGGACAGCCCCAGCATTTT.

This clone appeared once. Other DNA sequences in the same sample also yield this CDR3. V is TRBV18 and J is TRBJ2-3; D remains unclear. There are 13 residues in the CDR3. Germline V lookup: CDR1 KGHSH, CDR2 LQKENI. V was cut by 0 bases and J by 0 bases, with 1 base left in between. CDR3 loop: CASSPPSTDTQYF. The CDR3 DNA sequence: TGTGCCAGCTCACCACCTAGCACAGATACGCAGTATTTT.

J is TRBJ2-5 and V is TRBV7-8; D gene ambiguous. Trimming shortened V by 2 bases and J by 1 base, and 5 bases separated the two germline ends. Germline-derived CDR1 and CDR2 are SGHVS and FQNEAQ. CDR3 length equals 13 residues. CDR3 sequence (DNA): TGTGCCAGCAGCTTACTTCCCCAAGAGACCCAGTACTTC. Amino acids: CASSLLPQETQYF.

The table lists this clone with a count of one. This chain connects TRBV10-2 to TRBJ1-4; D possibly corresponds to TRBD1 (5 bases). The V gene's germline CDR1 is WSHSY and CDR2 SAAADI. CDR3 length: 15 amino acids. With 1 base removed from V and 8 bases from J, the gap between germline ends came to 14 bases. The CDR3, as DNA: TGCGCCAGCAGTGAGTTAGGGAGGGGAGGCGAAAAACTGTTTTTT. It is translated as CASSELGRGGEKLFF.

V and J are TRBV5-6 and TRBJ1-1, with D unresolved. In germline, CDR1 is SGHDT, CDR2 YYEEEE. This CDR3 spans 18 amino acids. The V end was cut by 1 base, the J end by 0 bases, with 19 bases between. CDR3: CASSLKEETWFMNTEAFF. Here the CDR3 DNA reads TGTGCCAGCAGCTTGAAAGAAGAAACCTGGTTTATGAACACTGAAGCTTTCTTT.

This clone was picked up one time. The chain combines TRBV2 with TRBJ2-5, with a possible D match to TRBD1 (6 bases). CDR3 length equals 11 residues. The V gene's germline CDR1 is SNHLY and CDR2 FYNNEI. This chain's CDR3 is CSRSGEETQYF. In nucleotides, the CDR3 is TGTTCCCGATCAGGGGAAGAGACCCAGTACTTC.

The V call is TRBV2, the J call TRBJ1-1; D is uncertain. Trimming stripped 0 bases from V and 1 base from J, with 6 bases between. The CDR3 has 14 residues. Germline values: CDR1 SNHLY, CDR2 FYNNEI. CDR3 nucleotides: TGTGCCAGCAGTGAAGCGTGGGGGAACACTGAAGCTTTCTTT. Translated: CASSEAWGNTEAFF. Using reference TRBV2 and TRBJ1-1 for the parts outside the CDR3, the full variable domain is EPEVTQTPSHQVTQMGQEVILRCVPISNHLYFYWYRQILGQKVEFLVSFYNNEISEKSEIFDDQFSVERPDGSNFTLKIRSTKLEDSAMYFCASSEAWGNTEAFFGQGTRLTVV.

This clone appeared once. The rearrangement links TRBV5-4 to TRBJ1-4; no clear D. CDR1 and CDR2 (germline): SGHNT, YYREEE (reference sequence). V was pared by 4 bases and J by 0 bases, with 10 bases between. The CDR3 is 15 amino acids. The CDR3 DNA follows: TGTGCCAGCAGCCAGGAACAAGCAACTAATGAAAAACTGTTTTTT. Amino acids: CASSQEQATNEKLFF.

This clone has just a few counts. The chain links TRBV30 to TRBJ1-2; TRBD1 agrees at 7 bases. The CDR3 is made up of 12 amino acids. V shed 5 bases and J 8 bases; nucleotides not matched to a gene: 8. Germline V gene lookup returns CDR1 GTSNPN and CDR2 SVGIG (reference sequence). CDR3 region: CAWAQGSYGYTF. In DNA form, the CDR3 reads TGTGCCTGGGCACAGGGGAGCTACGGCTACACCTTC.

This chain links TRBV2 with TRBJ2-5; no clear D. The CDR3 spans 14 residues. Germline V gene data show CDR1 as SNHLY and CDR2 as FYNNEI. V shed 0 bases and J shed 3 bases, with 8 bases lying between them. The DNA of the CDR3 is TGTGCCAGCAGTGAAGCGTTCCGGGAAGAGACCCAGTACTTC. This gives the protein CASSEAFREETQYF.

The V call is TRBV5-1, the J call TRBJ2-1, with TRBD2 matching 13 bases. Per germline, CDR1 SGHRS and CDR2 YFSETQ. V lost 4 bases and J lost 10; bases outside the gene matches: 8. The CDR3 has 15 amino acids. CDR3 protein: CASSRTSGSPLEQFF. The DNA of the CDR3 is TGCGCCAGCAGCCGGACTAGCGGGAGCCCTCTGGAGCAGTTCTTC.

This sequence joins TRBV28 and TRBJ1-2; D uncertain. CDR1 and CDR2 (germline): MDHEN, SYDVKM. V dropped 4 bases and J dropped 5 bases, with 14 bases sitting between them. The CDR3 is 14 amino acids. The CDR3 sequence is CASSWSGDGYGYTF. The CDR3 DNA is TGTGCCAGCAGTTGGTCCGGCGACGGATATGGCTACACCTTC.

This clone has only a few counts. This sequence joins TRBV19 and TRBJ2-7, with 11 bases lining up with TRBD2. Unmatched junction bases numbered 2, after V lost 5 bases and J lost 5 bases. The CDR3 is made up of 13 amino acids. CDR1 LNHDA and CDR2 SQIVND come from the germline V gene (reference sequence). This CDR3 reads CASSLAGGHEQYF. The CDR3 nucleotides read TGTGCCAGTAGTCTAGCGGGGGGCCACGAGCAGTACTTC.

The V call is TRBV29-1, the J call TRBJ1-3; the D gene is possibly TRBD1 (5 bases). The V gene lost 6 bases and the J gene lost 4 bases, with 13 bases spanning the gap. CDR3 size: 13 residues. From germline, CDR1 is SQVTM and CDR2 ANQGSEA. The CDR3, as DNA: TGCAGCGTCCGAGGACCAGGGGGAAACACCATATATTTT. Translation gives CSVRGPGGNTIYF. The whole variable domain, filled in from reference TRBV29-1 and TRBJ1-3, reads SAVISQKPSRDICQRGTSLTIQCQVDSQVTMMFWYRQQPGQSLTLIATANQGSEATYESGFVIDKFPISRPNLTFSTLTVSNMSPEDSSIYLCSVRGPGGNTIYFGEGSWLTVV.

The chain carries TRBV5-1 and TRBJ2-7; TRBD1 aligns across 11 bases. The CDR3 loop spans 15 amino acids. V shed 3 bases and J 4 bases; nucleotides not matched to a gene: 6. Per germline, CDR1 SGHRS and CDR2 YFSETQ. CDR3 sequence reads: CASSYRTGGRYEQYF. For the CDR3, the DNA is TGCGCCAGCAGCTACAGGACAGGGGGCAGGTACGAGCAGTACTTC. Full variable domain (rest looked up from reference TRBV5-1 and TRBJ2-7): KAGVTQTPRYLIKTRGQQVTLSCSPISGHRSVSWYQQTPGQGLQFLFEYFSETQRNKGNFPGRFSGRQFSNSRSEMNVSTLELGDSALYLCASSYRTGGRYEQYFGPGTRLTVT.